A selection of T cell receptor beta chains follows, all from one sample in a study of response to subunit inactivated influenza vaccine. TCRdb re-called the RT-PCR reads through MiXCR, storing one row per CDR3 protein. The table shows more than 450,000 distinct CDR3 sequences, with about 11% occurring only once. The starting material was PBMCs from blood, obtained on the day of vaccination. The receptors were gathered from a man aged 50-60 years who received an inactivated influenza vaccine. Each CDR3 is given with its conserved first and last residue. The order of the fields is CDR3 DNA, CDR3 protein, J gene, D gene, V gene, clone size. A D gene is named only where the DNA matches it firmly. The size entry is marked missing in some rows and otherwise reads once, few, many or a size class.

cdr3_nt: TGCGCCAGCAGCTCAAGACAGGGGATACTGAACACTGAAGCTTTCTTT
cdr3_aa: CASSSRQGILNTEAFF
j_call: TRBJ1-1
d_call: TRBD1
v_call: TRBV5-1
clone_size: .

cdr3_nt: TGCGCCAGCAGCCGGGGGCAGGGGACATTGAACACTGAAGCTTTCTTT
cdr3_aa: CASSRGQGTLNTEAFF
j_call: TRBJ1-1
d_call: .
v_call: TRBV5-1
clone_size: .

cdr3_nt: TGTGCCAGCAGCTCCCGAGGGGAAGCCAAAAACATTCAGTACTTC
cdr3_aa: CASSSRGEAKNIQYF
j_call: TRBJ2-4
d_call: .
v_call: TRBV7-8
clone_size: .

cdr3_nt: TGTGCCAGCTGGACAGGGGGCGGAGGCTACACCTTC
cdr3_aa: CASWTGGGGYTF
j_call: TRBJ1-2
d_call: TRBD1
v_call: TRBV6-2/TRBV6-3
clone_size: few

cdr3_nt: TGTGCCAGCTCACCGTATAGCGGGGGCCTCCAAGAGACCCAGTACTTC
cdr3_aa: CASSPYSGGLQETQYF
j_call: TRBJ2-5
d_call: TRBD2
v_call: TRBV18
clone_size: many

cdr3_nt: TGCAGCGTTGCCGGGGGGAGTCGGACTGAAGCTTTCTTT
cdr3_aa: CSVAGGSRTEAFF
j_call: TRBJ1-1
d_call: .
v_call: TRBV29-1
clone_size: .

cdr3_nt: TGTGCCAGCAGCGTAGGCGGCAGGGAGATCACAGATACGCAGTATTTT
cdr3_aa: CASSVGGREITDTQYF
j_call: TRBJ2-3
d_call: .
v_call: TRBV9
clone_size: few

cdr3_nt: TGTGCCAGCAGTCCCTTGGGGGTTCAGTTCTTC
cdr3_aa: CASSPLGVQFF
j_call: TRBJ2-1
d_call: .
v_call: TRBV12-3/TRBV12-4
clone_size: few

cdr3_nt: TGTGCCAGCAGCCCCGGGCTAGCGATTTACACCGGGGAGCTGTTTTTT
cdr3_aa: CASSPGLAIYTGELFF
j_call: TRBJ2-2
d_call: .
v_call: TRBV11-1
clone_size: .

cdr3_nt: TGTGCCAGCAGTTTAAGTCGGGGACAGATTAATTCACCCCTCCACTTT
cdr3_aa: CASSLSRGQINSPLHF
j_call: TRBJ1-6
d_call: TRBD1
v_call: TRBV27
clone_size: few

cdr3_nt: TGTGCCAGCAGCTCCGGACTGGTCAATGAGCAGTTCTTC
cdr3_aa: CASSSGLVNEQFF
j_call: TRBJ2-1
d_call: .
v_call: TRBV5-8
clone_size: few

cdr3_nt: TGCGCCAGCAGCGCTTCGGACCTCGGGAGCACCGGGGAGCTGTTTTTT
cdr3_aa: CASSASDLGSTGELFF
j_call: TRBJ2-2
d_call: .
v_call: TRBV5-1
clone_size: few

cdr3_nt: TGTGCCAGCAGTTATCGCGGGAGGGCCGAAGATACGCAGTATTTT
cdr3_aa: CASSYRGRAEDTQYF
j_call: TRBJ2-3
d_call: TRBD2
v_call: TRBV28
clone_size: .

cdr3_nt: TGTGCTAGTGGTTTGCGACCGCCTAGCGGGACAGACAATGAGCAGTTCTTC
cdr3_aa: CASGLRPPSGTDNEQFF
j_call: TRBJ2-1
d_call: TRBD2
v_call: TRBV12-5
clone_size: .

cdr3_nt: TGCGCCAGCAGCCGTTCGGGACAGGGGGATGAAGCTTTCTTT
cdr3_aa: CASSRSGQGDEAFF
j_call: TRBJ1-1
d_call: TRBD1
v_call: TRBV4-3
clone_size: .

cdr3_nt: TGTGCCAGCAGTTACTCGATGAGAAGCAGGTACTACGAGCAGTACTTC
cdr3_aa: CASSYSMRSRYYEQYF
j_call: TRBJ2-7
d_call: .
v_call: TRBV6-5
clone_size: many

cdr3_nt: TGTGCCAGCAGCCTCACGGAGGACAATGAGCAGTTCTTC
cdr3_aa: CASSLTEDNEQFF
j_call: TRBJ2-1
d_call: .
v_call: TRBV6-1
clone_size: .

cdr3_nt: TGTGCCAGCAGTTACACGGGACTAGCGGGGGGTCAGACCCAGTACTTC
cdr3_aa: CASSYTGLAGGQTQYF
j_call: TRBJ2-5
d_call: TRBD2
v_call: TRBV6-5
clone_size: few

cdr3_nt: TGTGCCAGCAGCCAAAGCCAGGGGGGCACTGAAGCTTTCTTT
cdr3_aa: CASSQSQGGTEAFF
j_call: TRBJ1-1
d_call: TRBD1
v_call: TRBV4-2
clone_size: .

cdr3_nt: TGCGCCAGCAGCTTATCTGGGGACACTTACGAGCAGTACTTC
cdr3_aa: CASSLSGDTYEQYF
j_call: TRBJ2-7
d_call: .
v_call: TRBV5-1
clone_size: .

cdr3_nt: TGTGCCAGCAGCTTGACAGGGAGGGCCTATGGCTACACCTTC
cdr3_aa: CASSLTGRAYGYTF
j_call: TRBJ1-2
d_call: TRBD1
v_call: TRBV7-8
clone_size: .

cdr3_nt: TGTGCCAGCAGTCCCCTGGTGGGGGGGTATAATGAGCAGTTCTTC
cdr3_aa: CASSPLVGGYNEQFF
j_call: TRBJ2-1
d_call: TRBD2
v_call: TRBV27
clone_size: many

cdr3_nt: TGTGCCAGCAGTGCCACAGAAGGCACAGATACGCAGTATTTT
cdr3_aa: CASSATEGTDTQYF
j_call: TRBJ2-3
d_call: .
v_call: TRBV2
clone_size: many

cdr3_nt: TGTGCCAGCAGCTTAGAGGGCAGGTATACCTACGAGCAGTACTTC
cdr3_aa: CASSLEGRYTYEQYF
j_call: TRBJ2-7
d_call: .
v_call: TRBV7-2
clone_size: few

cdr3_nt: TGTGCCAGCAGCCAGGCCGGTGGGTCGCAAACAAATGAGCAGTTCTTC
cdr3_aa: CASSQAGGSQTNEQFF
j_call: TRBJ2-1
d_call: .
v_call: TRBV3-1
clone_size: .

cdr3_nt: TGTGCCAGCACGTACGGGGGACCGAGTACCGGGGAGCTGTTTTTT
cdr3_aa: CASTYGGPSTGELFF
j_call: TRBJ2-2
d_call: .
v_call: TRBV28
clone_size: few

cdr3_nt: TGTGCCAGCAGCGTACAGGACTCCGGGGAGCTGTTTTTT
cdr3_aa: CASSVQDSGELFF
j_call: TRBJ2-2
d_call: .
v_call: TRBV9
clone_size: .

cdr3_nt: TGTGCCAGCAGCGCAAAGGACAGGGGGGGGAACATTCAGTACTTC
cdr3_aa: CASSAKDRGGNIQYF
j_call: TRBJ2-4
d_call: TRBD1
v_call: TRBV9
clone_size: .

cdr3_nt: TGTGCCAGCAGCCCAAGCGGGGAACAAGAGACCCAGTACTTC
cdr3_aa: CASSPSGEQETQYF
j_call: TRBJ2-5
d_call: TRBD2
v_call: TRBV7-2
clone_size: many

cdr3_nt: TGTGCCAGCAGTAGGGGACAGGGTAACTCCTACGAGCAGTACTTC
cdr3_aa: CASSRGQGNSYEQYF
j_call: TRBJ2-7
d_call: .
v_call: TRBV21-1
clone_size: few

cdr3_nt: TGTGCCAGCTCACCACCGTTTTTTGTAGAACGGGTGGTCCATGAGCAGTTCTTC
cdr3_aa: CASSPPFFVERVVHEQFF
j_call: TRBJ2-1
d_call: .
v_call: TRBV18
clone_size: many

cdr3_nt: TGCAGTGCGGTAGCGGGGGGATCCTACGAGCAGTACTTC
cdr3_aa: CSAVAGGSYEQYF
j_call: TRBJ2-7
d_call: TRBD2
v_call: TRBV20-1
clone_size: many

cdr3_nt: TGTGCCAGCAGCCTGGGACGCCTAGCGGGGGCAAGGGGGTATGAGCAGTTCTTC
cdr3_aa: CASSLGRLAGARGYEQFF
j_call: TRBJ2-1
d_call: TRBD2
v_call: TRBV5-5
clone_size: few

cdr3_nt: TGTGCCAGCAGTTATCCGGACGGGATTACGACTAGCGGGAGTAGCTCCTACAATGAGCAGTTCTTC
cdr3_aa: CASSYPDGITTSGSSSYNEQFF
j_call: TRBJ2-1
d_call: TRBD2
v_call: TRBV6-2/TRBV6-3
clone_size: few

cdr3_nt: TGTGCCACCAGTGGCGGGAGACAGGTAACCTACGAGCAGTACTTC
cdr3_aa: CATSGGRQVTYEQYF
j_call: TRBJ2-7
d_call: .
v_call: TRBV15
clone_size: .

cdr3_nt: TGTGCCAGCAGAAAAAGCACAGATACGCAGTATTTT
cdr3_aa: CASRKSTDTQYF
j_call: TRBJ2-3
d_call: .
v_call: TRBV28
clone_size: many

cdr3_nt: TGTGCCAGCAGTGAATGGCTAGCTAGTTACAATGAGCAGTTCTTC
cdr3_aa: CASSEWLASYNEQFF
j_call: TRBJ2-1
d_call: .
v_call: TRBV6-1
clone_size: .

cdr3_nt: TGCAGTGCTAGCCGGGTCAATCAGCCCCAGCATTTT
cdr3_aa: CSASRVNQPQHF
j_call: TRBJ1-5
d_call: .
v_call: TRBV20-1
clone_size: many